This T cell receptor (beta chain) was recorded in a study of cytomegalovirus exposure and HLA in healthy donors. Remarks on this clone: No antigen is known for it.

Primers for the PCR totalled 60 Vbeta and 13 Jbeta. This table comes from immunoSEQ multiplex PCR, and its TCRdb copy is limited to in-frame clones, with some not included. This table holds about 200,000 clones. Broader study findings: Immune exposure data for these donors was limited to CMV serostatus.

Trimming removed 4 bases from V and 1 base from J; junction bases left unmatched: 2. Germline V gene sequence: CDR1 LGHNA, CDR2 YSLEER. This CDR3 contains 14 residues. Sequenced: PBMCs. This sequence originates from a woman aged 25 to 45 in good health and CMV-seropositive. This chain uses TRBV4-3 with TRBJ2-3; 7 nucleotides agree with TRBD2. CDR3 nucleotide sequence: TGCGCCAGCAGCCGGACTAGTCGCACAGATACGCAGTATTTT. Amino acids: CASSRTSRTDTQYF.